This TCR beta chain is from a study of beta chain features in type 1 diabetes (dated by TCRdb to 2016 to 2019). Study-level background: Patients and healthy donors did not differ in mean age, gender distribution, total cell number or subset yield. Across all samples, 107,917,701 sorted cells were examined, and cell number per subset correlated strongly with RNA yield. In the study, recently diagnosed type 1 diabetes patients and matched healthy donors were compared on the TCRB repertoires of their sorted circulating CD4+ T cell subsets. Naive and central memory subsets were obtained from all 30 or so donors, but regulatory and stem cell-like memory subsets were isolated from only 8 patients and about eight healthy donors.

General findings and caveats noted by the study authors: Because the HLA sub-analyses included only small numbers of individuals, any influence of HLA type on TCRB rearrangement was left unresolved. PCR might favor shorter templates, but patient and control samples were amplified and corrected together, so any skew would affect both groups equally. Because cDNA rather than genomic DNA was sequenced, highly expressing activated cells could have been over-represented, although no difference in activation and CD3 levels was found between groups. In all four CD4+ subsets, TCRB CDR3 length was moderately but significantly shorter in type 1 diabetes patients. Fewer insertions and more nucleotide deletions at VDJ recombination sites were observed in patients with type 1 diabetes, implying thymic rearrangement abnormalities. Naive, central memory and regulatory TCRB repertoires appeared to be more alike among patients than among healthy donors.

All of the isolated RNA was reverse transcribed with the High Capacity cDNA Reverse Transcription Kit, so expressed TCRB transcripts were sequenced. Deep immunoSEQ sequencing was applied to naive, central memory and regulatory T cell samples, giving an average of roughly 3.5 million total reads per sample. Sorted cells were lysed in RLT buffer and RNA was extracted with DNase-treated RNeasy Micro or Mini kits, depending on cell number. Each cell subset was processed separately to prevent cross-contamination, with patient and healthy donor samples processed together. Using the immunoSEQ multiplex PCR, TCRB sequences were amplified from cDNA into 87-bp fragments spanning the CDR3 region. Sequencing of the amplicons was performed on the Illumina HiSeq platform. Per the original workflow: PCR bias was computationally corrected using synthetic template baselines, reads within Hamming distance 2 were collapsed, and singletons that could not be merged were discarded. Reads were aligned to IMGT to assign V, D and J genes, CDR3 length, and insertions or deletions at six rearrangement sites. Within each subset, clonotype counts were normalized to sorted cell number, after which true diversity and Gini coefficients were computed with the tcR R package. The overlap coefficient, calculated on TCRB nucleotide sequences, was used to measure repertoire sharing. Out-of-frame TCRB sequences from naive cells were analyzed as a proxy for the pre-selection repertoire. TCRdb's version of the immuneACCESS table is confined to in-frame rearrangements and falls short of the full clone set. An unresolved V gene accounts for under half of the shortfall where checked; the remainder is of unknown origin. That table supplies the V and J calls and clone size; D and trimming were determined from the DNA. The sample contains 450,000 to 600,000 clones, about 30% of them found a single time. The ten largest clones represent roughly 0.06% of the sample.

From each donor, a single peripheral blood sample of approximately 110 mL on average was drawn into heparinised tubes. A BD FACSAria II and a panel including CD45RO, CCR7, CD25, CD127, CD95 and CD27 were used to sort naive, central memory, regulatory and stem cell-like memory CD4+ T cells. All sorted populations exceeded 95% purity. PBMCs were isolated immediately by Lymphoprep density gradient centrifugation and stained directly without culture. So that batch effects would be minimized, each experiment stained and sorted samples in pairs, pairing one healthy donor with one patient. This clone was seen a handful of times. Its antigen remains unidentified. Base-call qualities are not available, and no considerably larger clone is one nucleotide away. This TCR derives from a man aged 18 to 30 in good health. Material: naive CD4+ T cells from blood. Interpreted using the paper, the cell subset or site label stands for: true naive CD4+ T cells.

CDR3 sequence: CASGARDLQETQYF. The DNA sequence follows: TGTGCTAGTGGCGCCCGGGACCTTCAAGAGACCCAGTACTTC. The chain couples TRBV12-5 to TRBJ2-5; the D gene is tentatively TRBD1 or TRBD2, each matching 5 bases. CDR1 and CDR2 are read off the germline V gene as LGHNT and FRNRAP. Deletion took 6 bases off V and 2 bases off J, with a span of 13 bases between the germline ends. From its cysteine to its phenylalanine, the CDR3 spans 14 amino acids. Here the CDR3 DNA is all that survives: 42 bases in frame from base 1.